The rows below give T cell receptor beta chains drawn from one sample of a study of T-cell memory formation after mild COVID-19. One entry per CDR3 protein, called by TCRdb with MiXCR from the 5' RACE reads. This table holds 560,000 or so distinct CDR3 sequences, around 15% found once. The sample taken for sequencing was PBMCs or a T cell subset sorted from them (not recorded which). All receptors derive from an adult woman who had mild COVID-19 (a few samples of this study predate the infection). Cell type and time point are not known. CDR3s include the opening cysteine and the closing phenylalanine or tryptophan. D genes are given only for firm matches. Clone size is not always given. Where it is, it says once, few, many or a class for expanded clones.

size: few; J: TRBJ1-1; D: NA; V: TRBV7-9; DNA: TGTGCCAGCAGCTCCCCGCGGGGGGGCACTGAAGCTTTCTTT; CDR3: CASSSPRGGTEAFF
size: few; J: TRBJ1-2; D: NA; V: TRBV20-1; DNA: TGCAGTGCTAGCAGACAGCTTAACTATGGCTACACCTTC; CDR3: CSASRQLNYGYTF
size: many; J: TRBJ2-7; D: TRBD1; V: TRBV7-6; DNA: TGTGCCAGCAGCTTCGGGACAGGGCGCTACGAGCAGTACTTC; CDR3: CASSFGTGRYEQYF
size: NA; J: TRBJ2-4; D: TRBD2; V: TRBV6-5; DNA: TGTGCCAGCAGCAGCGGGAGTACCAAAAACATTCAGTACTTC; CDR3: CASSSGSTKNIQYF
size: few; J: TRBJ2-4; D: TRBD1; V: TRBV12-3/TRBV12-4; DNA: TGTGCCAGCAGCCCCGGACAGGGAAGTGCCAAAAACATTCAGTACTTC; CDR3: CASSPGQGSAKNIQYF
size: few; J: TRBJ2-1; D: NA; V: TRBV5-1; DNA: TGCGCCAGCAGCTTGGGAACACAGTTTAGCTCCTACAATGAGCAGTTCTTC; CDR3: CASSLGTQFSSYNEQFF
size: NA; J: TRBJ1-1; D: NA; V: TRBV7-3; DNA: TGTGCCAGCAGCTATAAAGCTACAACCATGAACACTGAAGCTTTCTTT; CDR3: CASSYKATTMNTEAFF
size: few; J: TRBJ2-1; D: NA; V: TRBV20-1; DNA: TGCAGTGCTTCCGGGGCTGCCGATGAGCAGTTCTTC; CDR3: CSASGAADEQFF
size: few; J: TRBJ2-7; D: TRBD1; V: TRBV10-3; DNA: TGTGCCATCAGCCCTTTGACAGGGAGCGAGCAGTACTTC; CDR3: CAISPLTGSEQYF
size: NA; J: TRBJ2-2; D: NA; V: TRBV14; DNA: TGTGCCAGCAGCCAAGTCGTCGGGGGTTACACCGGGGAGCTGTTTTTT; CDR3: CASSQVVGGYTGELFF
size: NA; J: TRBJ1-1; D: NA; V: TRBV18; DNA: TGTGCCAGCTCCCGATCGGGGGAGAACACTGAAGCTTTCTTT; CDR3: CASSRSGENTEAFF
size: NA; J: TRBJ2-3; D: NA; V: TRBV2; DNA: TGTGCCACCTCCCTTGGGAGTCATACGCAGTATTTT; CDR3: CATSLGSHTQYF
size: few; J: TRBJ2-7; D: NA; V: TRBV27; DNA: TGTGCCAGCAGTTTAGTTGGGCAGAGCTCCTACGAGCAGTACTTC; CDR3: CASSLVGQSSYEQYF
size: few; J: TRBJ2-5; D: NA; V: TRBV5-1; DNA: TGCGCCAGCAGCTTGGCCCCAGGCAGCCAAGAGACCCAGTACTTC; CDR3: CASSLAPGSQETQYF
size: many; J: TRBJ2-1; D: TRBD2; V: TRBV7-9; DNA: TGTGCCAGCAGCTGGAGCGGGAGGGGGTCGAATGAGCAGTTCTTC; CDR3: CASSWSGRGSNEQFF
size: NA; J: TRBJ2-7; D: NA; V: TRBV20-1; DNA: TGCAGTGCTAGAGGTTATCCGGGGAGTGGCGAGCAGTACTTC; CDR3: CSARGYPGSGEQYF
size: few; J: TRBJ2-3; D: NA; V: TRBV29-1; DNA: TGCAGCACGTACGGATCCGGCACAGATACGCAGTATTTT; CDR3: CSTYGSGTDTQYF
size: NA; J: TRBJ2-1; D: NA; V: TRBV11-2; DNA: TGTGCCAGCAGCTCGGTCCGCTCTTGGACAGAATTTGAGCAGTTCTTC; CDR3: CASSSVRSWTEFEQFF
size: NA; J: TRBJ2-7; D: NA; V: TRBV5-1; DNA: TGCGCCAGCAGCTTGGGGACAATCATCGACGAGCAGTACTTC; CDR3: CASSLGTIIDEQYF
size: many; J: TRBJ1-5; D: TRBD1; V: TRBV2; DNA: TGTGCCAGCAGTAGGGACAGGGGACGGCAGCCCCAGCATTTT; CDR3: CASSRDRGRQPQHF
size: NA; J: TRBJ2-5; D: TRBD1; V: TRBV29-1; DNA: TGCAGCGTAGTAAGCCGCGACAGGGGTGAGACCCAGTACTTC; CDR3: CSVVSRDRGETQYF
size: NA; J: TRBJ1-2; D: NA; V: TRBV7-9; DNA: TGTGCCAGCAGCTCCCCAGCCCAGGCACTCTTTCAAGGCTACACCTTC; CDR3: CASSSPAQALFQGYTF
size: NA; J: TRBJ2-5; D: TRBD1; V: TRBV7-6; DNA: TGTGCCAGCAGCTCCAGTCTATTTGGACAGGGCCAAGAGACCCAGTACTTC; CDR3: CASSSSLFGQGQETQYF
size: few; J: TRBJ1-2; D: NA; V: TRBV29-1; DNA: TGCAGCGTTGAAGGCCAGTCTCCCTATGGCTACACCTTC; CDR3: CSVEGQSPYGYTF
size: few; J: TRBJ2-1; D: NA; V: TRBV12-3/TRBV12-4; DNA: TGTGCCAGCTGTCCTGAAGCGGATTGCAATGAGCAGTTCTTC; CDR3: CASCPEADCNEQFF
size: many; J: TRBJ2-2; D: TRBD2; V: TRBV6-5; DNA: TGTGCCAGCAGGCCAGCGGGGGTGAACACCGGGGAGCTGTTTTTT; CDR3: CASRPAGVNTGELFF
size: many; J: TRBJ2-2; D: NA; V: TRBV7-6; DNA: TGTGCCAGCCGACCTAGCGCCACCGGGGAGCTGTTTTTT; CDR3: CASRPSATGELFF
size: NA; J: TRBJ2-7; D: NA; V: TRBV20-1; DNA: TGCAGTGCTAGACACGACTTAACCGGTACCTACGAGCAGTACTTC; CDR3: CSARHDLTGTYEQYF
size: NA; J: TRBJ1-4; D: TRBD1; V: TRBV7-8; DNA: TGTGCCAGCAGCAAGAACAGGGGGCGCGTTGAAAAACTGTTTTTT; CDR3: CASSKNRGRVEKLFF
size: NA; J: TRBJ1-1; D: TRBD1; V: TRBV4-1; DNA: TGCGCCAGCAGCCAAGACGGACAGGGCTTGCTGGACACTGAAGCTTTCTTT; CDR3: CASSQDGQGLLDTEAFF
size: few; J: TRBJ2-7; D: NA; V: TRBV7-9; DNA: TGTGCCAGCAGCTTAGTAAGGACAGAGACCTACGAGCAGTACTTC; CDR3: CASSLVRTETYEQYF
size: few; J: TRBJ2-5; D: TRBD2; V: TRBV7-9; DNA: TGTGCCAGCAGCTCCACTAGCGGGGTACTCCAAGAGACCCAGTACTTC; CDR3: CASSSTSGVLQETQYF